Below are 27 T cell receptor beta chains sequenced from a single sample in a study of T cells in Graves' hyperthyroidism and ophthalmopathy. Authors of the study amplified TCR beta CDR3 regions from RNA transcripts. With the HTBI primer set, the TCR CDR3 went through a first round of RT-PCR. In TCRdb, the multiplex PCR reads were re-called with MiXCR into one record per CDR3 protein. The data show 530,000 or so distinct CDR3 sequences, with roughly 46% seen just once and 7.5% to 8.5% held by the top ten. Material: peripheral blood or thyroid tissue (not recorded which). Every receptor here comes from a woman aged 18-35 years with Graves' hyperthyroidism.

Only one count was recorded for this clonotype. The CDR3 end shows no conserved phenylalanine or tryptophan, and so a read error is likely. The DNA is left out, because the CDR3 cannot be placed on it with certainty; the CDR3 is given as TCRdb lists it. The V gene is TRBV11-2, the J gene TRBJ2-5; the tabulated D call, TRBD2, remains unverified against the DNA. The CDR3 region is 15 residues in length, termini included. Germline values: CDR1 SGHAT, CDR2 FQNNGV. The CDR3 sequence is CASNLGRDYGYTFGS.

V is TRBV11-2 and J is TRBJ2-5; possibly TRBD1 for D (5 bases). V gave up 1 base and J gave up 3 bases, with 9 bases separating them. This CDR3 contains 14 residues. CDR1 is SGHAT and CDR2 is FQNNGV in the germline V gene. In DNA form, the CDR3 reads TGTGCCAGCAGCTTAGTTCAGGGTGAAGAGACCCAGTACTTC. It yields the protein CASSLVQGEETQYF.

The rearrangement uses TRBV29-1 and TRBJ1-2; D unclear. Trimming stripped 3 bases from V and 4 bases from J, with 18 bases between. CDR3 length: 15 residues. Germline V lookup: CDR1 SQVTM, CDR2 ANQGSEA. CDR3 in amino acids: CSVDASSYQGYGYTF. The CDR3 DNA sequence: TGCAGCGTTGACGCCAGCAGTTACCAAGGCTATGGCTACACCTTC.

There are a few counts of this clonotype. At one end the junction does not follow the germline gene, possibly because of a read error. The CDR3 here is CASSLGDRAVF. The CDR3 DNA follows: TGTGCCAGCAGTTTGGGGGACAGGGCAGTCTTC. This rearrangement joins TRBV12-3 or TRBV12-4 to TRBJ2-7; the match to TRBD1 covers 9 bases. The length of the CDR3 is 11 residues.

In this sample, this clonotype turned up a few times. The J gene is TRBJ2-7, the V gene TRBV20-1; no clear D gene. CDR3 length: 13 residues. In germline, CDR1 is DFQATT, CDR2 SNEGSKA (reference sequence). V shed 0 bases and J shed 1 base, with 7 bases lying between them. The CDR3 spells CSARDQRSYEQYF. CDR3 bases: TGCAGTGCTAGAGATCAGAGGTCCTACGAGCAGTACTTC.

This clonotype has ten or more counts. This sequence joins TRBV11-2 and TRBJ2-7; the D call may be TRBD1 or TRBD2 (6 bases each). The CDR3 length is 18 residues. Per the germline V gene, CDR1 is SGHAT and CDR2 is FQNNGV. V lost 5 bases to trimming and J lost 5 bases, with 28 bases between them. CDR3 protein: CASSTKMGGHSFFHEQYF. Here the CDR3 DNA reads TGTGCCAGCAGCACCAAGATGGGGGGACATTCCTTTTTCCACGAGCAGTACTTC.

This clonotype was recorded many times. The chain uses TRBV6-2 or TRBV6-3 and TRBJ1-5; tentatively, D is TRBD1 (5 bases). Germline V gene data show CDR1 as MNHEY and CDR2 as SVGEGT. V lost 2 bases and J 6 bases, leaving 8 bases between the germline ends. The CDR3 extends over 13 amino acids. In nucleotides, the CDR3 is TGTGCCAGCAGTTACCTCGACAGTCAGCCCCAGCATTTT. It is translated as CASSYLDSQPQHF.

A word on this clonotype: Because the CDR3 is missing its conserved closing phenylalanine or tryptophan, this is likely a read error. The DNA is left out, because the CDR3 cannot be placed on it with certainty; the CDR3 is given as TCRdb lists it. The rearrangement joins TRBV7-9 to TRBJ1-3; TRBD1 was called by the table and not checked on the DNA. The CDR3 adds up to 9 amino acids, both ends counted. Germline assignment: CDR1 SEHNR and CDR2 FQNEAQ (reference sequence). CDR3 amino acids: CASSLGQGA.

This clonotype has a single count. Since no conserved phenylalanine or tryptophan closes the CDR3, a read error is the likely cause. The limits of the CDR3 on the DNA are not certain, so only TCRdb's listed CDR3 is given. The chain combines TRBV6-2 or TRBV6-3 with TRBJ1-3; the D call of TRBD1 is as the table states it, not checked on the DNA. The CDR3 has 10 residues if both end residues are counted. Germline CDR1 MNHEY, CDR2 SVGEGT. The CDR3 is CASRRGKVDT.

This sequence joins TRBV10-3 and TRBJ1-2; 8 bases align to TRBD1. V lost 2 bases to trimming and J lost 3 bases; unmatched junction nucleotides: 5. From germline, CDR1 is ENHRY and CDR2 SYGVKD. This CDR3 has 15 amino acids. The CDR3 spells CAISEPDRVYYGYTF. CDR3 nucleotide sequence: TGTGCCATCAGTGAGCCGGACAGGGTATACTATGGCTACACCTTC.

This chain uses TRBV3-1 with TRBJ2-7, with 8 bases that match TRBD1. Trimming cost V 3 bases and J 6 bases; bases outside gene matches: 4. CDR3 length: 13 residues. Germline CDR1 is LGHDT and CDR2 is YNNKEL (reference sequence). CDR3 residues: CASSQRQGPEQYF. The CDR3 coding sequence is TGTGCCAGCAGCCAGAGACAGGGGCCCGAGCAGTACTTC.

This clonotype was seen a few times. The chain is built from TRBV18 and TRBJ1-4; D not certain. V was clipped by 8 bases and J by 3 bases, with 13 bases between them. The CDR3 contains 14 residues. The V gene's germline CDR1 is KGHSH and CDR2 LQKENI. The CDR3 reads CASTRGLSNEKLFF. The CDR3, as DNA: TGTGCCAGCACGCGAGGGTTGTCTAATGAAAAACTGTTTTTT. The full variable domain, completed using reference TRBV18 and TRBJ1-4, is NAGVMQNPRHLVRRRGQEARLRCSPMKGHSHVYWYRQLPEEGLKFMVYLQKENIIDESGMPKERFSAEFPKEGPSILRIQQVVRGDSAAYFCASTRGLSNEKLFFGSGTQLSVL.

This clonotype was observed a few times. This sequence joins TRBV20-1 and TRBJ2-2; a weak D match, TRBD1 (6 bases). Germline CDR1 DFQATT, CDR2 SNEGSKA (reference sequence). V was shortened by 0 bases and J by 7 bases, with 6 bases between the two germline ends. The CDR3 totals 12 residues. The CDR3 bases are TGCAGTGCTAGAGAAGGGGGCGGGGAGCTGTTTTTT. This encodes CSAREGGGELFF.

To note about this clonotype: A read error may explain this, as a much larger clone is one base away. The CDR3 DNA is TGTGCCAGCAGCTTGTCGACAAAAGGAGTCACTGAAGTTTTCTTT. It translates to CASSLSTKGVTEVFF. V usage is TRBV5-4 and J usage is TRBJ1-1; the D is unclear. Germline V gene sequence: CDR1 SGHNT, CDR2 YYREEE (reference sequence). This CDR3 comprises 15 residues.

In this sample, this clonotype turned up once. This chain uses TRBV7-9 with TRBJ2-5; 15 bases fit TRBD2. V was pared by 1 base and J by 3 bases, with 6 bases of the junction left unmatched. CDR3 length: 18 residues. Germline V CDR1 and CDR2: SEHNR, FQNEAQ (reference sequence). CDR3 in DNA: TGTGCCAGCAGCTTAGTCCGGACTAGCGGGAGGGCCGAAGAGACCCAGTACTTC. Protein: CASSLVRTSGRAEETQYF.

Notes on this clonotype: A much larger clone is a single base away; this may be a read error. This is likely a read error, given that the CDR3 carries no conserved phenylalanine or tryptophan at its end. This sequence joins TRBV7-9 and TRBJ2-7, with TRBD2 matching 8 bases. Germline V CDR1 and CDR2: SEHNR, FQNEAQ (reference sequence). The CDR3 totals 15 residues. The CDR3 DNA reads TGCGCCAGCAGCCAAGTCCAGCGGGAGATAAACGAGCAGTACCTC. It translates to CASSQVQREINEQYL.

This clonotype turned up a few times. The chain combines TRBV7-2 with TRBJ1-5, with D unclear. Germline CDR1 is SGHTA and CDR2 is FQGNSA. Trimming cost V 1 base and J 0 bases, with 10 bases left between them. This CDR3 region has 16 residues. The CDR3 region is CASSLDHPYSNQPQHF. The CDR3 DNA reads TGTGCCAGCAGCTTAGACCACCCTTATAGCAATCAGCCCCAGCATTTT.

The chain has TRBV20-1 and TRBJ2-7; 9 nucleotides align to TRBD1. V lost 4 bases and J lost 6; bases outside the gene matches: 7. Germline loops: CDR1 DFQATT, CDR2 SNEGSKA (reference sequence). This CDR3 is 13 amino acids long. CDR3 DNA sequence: TGCAGTGCTAACATACAGGGGGCAGGCGAGCAGTACTTC. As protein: CSANIQGAGEQYF.

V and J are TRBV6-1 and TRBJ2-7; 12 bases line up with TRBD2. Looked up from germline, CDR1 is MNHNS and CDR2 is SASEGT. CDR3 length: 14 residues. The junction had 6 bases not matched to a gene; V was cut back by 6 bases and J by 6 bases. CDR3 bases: TGTGCCAGCAGCAGGACTAGCGGGATTGGCGAGCAGTACTTC. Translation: CASSRTSGIGEQYF.

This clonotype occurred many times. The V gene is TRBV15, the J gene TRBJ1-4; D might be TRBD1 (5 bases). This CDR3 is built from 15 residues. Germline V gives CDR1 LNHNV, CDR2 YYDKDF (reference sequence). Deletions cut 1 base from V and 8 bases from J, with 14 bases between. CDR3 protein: CATSRGEGLREKLFF. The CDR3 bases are TGTGCCACCAGCAGAGGCGAGGGGCTGAGGGAAAAACTGTTTTTT.

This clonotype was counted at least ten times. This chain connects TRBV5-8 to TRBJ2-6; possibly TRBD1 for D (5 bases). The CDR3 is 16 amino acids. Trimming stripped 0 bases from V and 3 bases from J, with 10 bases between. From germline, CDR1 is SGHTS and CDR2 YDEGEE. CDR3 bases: TGTGCCAGCAGCTTGGTAGGGGAAGATGGGGCCAACGTCCTGACTTTC. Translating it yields CASSLVGEDGANVLTF.

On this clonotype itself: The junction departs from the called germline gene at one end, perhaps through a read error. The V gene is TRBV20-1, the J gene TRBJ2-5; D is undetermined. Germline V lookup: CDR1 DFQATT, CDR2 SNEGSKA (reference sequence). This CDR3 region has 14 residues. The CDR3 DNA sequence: TGCAATGCTAGGGATCTGGAAGGGTTGGAGACCCAGTACTTC. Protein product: CNARDLEGLETQYF.

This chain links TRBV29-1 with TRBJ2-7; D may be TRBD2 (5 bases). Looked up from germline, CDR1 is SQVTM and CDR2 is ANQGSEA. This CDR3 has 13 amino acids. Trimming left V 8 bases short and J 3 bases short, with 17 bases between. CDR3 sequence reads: CSTRRGSGYEQYF. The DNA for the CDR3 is TGCAGCACCCGCCGGGGAAGTGGCTACGAGCAGTACTTC.

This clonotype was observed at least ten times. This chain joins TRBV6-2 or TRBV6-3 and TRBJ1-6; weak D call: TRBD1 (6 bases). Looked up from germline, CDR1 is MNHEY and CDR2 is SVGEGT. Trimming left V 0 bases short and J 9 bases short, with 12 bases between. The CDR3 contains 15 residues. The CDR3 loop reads CASSYSTRGSSPLHF. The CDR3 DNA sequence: TGTGCCAGCAGTTACTCGACCAGGGGCAGTTCACCCCTCCACTTT.

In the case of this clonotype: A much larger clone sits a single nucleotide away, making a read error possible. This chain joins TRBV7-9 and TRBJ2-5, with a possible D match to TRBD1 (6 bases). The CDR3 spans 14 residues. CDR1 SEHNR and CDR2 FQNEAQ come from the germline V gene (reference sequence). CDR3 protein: CASSLLGQQETQCF. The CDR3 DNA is TGTGCCAGCAGCTTACTCGGACAGCAAGAGACCCAGTGCTTC.

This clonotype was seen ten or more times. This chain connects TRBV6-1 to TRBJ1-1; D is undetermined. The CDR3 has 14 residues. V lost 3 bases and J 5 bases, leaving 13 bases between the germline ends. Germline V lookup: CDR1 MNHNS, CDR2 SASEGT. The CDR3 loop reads CASSDYVGRTEAFF. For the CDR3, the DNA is TGTGCCAGCAGTGATTATGTAGGGAGGACTGAAGCTTTCTTT.

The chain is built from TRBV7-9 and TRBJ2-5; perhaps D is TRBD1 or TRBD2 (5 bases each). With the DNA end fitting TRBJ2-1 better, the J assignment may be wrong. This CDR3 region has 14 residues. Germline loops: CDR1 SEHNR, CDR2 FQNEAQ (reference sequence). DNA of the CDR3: TGTGCCAGCGGGACCGGAAGCTCCTACAATGAGCAGTTCTTC. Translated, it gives CASGTGSSYNEQFF.